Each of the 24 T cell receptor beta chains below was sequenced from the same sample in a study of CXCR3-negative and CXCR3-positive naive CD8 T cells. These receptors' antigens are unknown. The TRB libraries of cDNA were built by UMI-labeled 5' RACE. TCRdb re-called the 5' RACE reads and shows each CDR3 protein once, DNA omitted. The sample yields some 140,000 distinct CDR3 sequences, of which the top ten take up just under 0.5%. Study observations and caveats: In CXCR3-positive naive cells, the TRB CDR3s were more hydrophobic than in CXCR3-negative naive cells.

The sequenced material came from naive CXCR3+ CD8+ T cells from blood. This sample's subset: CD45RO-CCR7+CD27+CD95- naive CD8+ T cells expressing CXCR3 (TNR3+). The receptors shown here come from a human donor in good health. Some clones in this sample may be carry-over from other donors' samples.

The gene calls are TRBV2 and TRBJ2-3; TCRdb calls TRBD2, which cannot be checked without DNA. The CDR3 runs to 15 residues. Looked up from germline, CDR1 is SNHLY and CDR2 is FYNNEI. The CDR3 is CASRIEDSETDTQYF.

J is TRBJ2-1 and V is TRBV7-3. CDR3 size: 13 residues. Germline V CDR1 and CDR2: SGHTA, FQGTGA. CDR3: CEILRRLYNEQFF. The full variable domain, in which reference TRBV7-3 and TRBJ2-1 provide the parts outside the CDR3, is GAGVSQTPSNKVTEKGKYVELRCDPISGHTALYWYRQSLGQGPEFLIYFQGTGAADDSGLPNDRFFAVRPEGSVSTLKIQRTERGDSAVYLCEILRRLYNEQFFGPGTRLTVL.

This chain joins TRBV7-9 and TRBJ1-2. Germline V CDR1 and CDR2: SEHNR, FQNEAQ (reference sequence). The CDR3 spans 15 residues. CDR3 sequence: CASSLEEEYLYGYTF.

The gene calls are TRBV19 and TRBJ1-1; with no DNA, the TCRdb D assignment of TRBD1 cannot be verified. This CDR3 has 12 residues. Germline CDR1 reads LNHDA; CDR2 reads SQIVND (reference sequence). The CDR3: CASGRVNTEAFF. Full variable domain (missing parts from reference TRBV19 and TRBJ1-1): DGGITQSPKYLFRKEGQNVTLSCEQNLNHDAMYWYRQDPGQGLRLIYYSQIVNDFQKGDIAEGYSVSREKKESFPLTVTSAQKNPTAFYLCASGRVNTEAFFGQGTRLTVV.

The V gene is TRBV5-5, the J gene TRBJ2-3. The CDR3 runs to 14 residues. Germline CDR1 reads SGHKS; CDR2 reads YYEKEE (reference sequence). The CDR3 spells CASSFQTSTDTQYF.

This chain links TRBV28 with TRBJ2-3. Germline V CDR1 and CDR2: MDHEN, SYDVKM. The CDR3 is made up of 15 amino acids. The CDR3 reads CASYTNQRSTDTQYF.

CDR3 in amino acids: CASSQSGTPADEAFF. The chain combines TRBV14 with TRBJ1-1; the TCRdb D gene call, TRBD1, has no DNA to confirm it. Germline values: CDR1 SGHDN, CDR2 FVKESK. The CDR3 totals 15 residues. The variable domain in full, completed from reference TRBV14 and TRBJ1-1, reads EAGVTQFPSHSVIEKGQTVTLRCDPISGHDNLYWYRRVMGKEIKFLLHFVKESKQDESGMPNNRFLAERTGGTYSTLKVQPAELEDSGVYFCASSQSGTPADEAFFGQGTRLTVV.

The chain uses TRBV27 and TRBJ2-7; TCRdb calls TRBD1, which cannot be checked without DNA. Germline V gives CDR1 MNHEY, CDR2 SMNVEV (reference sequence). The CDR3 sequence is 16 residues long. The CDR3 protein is CASSLRTGGMSYEQYF.

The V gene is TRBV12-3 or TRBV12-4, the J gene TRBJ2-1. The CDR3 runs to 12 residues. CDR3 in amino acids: CASRPTYNEQFF.

Here the CDR3 reads CASSLLGGGLYEQYF. The gene calls are TRBV5-1 and TRBJ2-7; there is no DNA to check the TCRdb D call of TRBD2. Germline lookup yields CDR1 SGHRS and CDR2 YFSETQ. The CDR3 has 15 residues.

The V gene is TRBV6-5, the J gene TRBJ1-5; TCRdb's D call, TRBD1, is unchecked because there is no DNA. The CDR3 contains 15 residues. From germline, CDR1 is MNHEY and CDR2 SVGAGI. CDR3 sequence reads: CASSVGQGGNQPQHF.

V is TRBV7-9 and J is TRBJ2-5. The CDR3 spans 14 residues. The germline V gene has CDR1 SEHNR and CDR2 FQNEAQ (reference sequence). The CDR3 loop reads CASSLAGDLETQYF.

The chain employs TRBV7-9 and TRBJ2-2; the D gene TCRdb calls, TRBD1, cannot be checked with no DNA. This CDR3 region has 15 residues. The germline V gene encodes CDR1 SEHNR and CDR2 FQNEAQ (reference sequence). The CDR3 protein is CASSLAGSDTGELFF.

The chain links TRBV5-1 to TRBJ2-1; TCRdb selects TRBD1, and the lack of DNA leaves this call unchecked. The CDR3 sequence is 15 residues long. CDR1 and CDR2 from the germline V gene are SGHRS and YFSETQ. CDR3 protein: CASSTDRGYYNEQFF.

The CDR3 here is CASSLAGGDGNEQFF. This chain uses TRBV7-2 with TRBJ2-1; checking the TCRdb D call of TRBD2 is not possible without DNA. The CDR3 contains 15 residues. CDR1 and CDR2 (germline): SGHTA, FQGNSA.

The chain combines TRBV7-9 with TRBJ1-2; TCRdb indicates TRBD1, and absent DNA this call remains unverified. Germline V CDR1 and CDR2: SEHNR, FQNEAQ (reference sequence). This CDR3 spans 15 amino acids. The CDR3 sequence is CASSLAGQGIYGYTF.

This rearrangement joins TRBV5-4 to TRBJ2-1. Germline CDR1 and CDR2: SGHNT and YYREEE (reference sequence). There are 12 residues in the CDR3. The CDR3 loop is CASILNSGQQFF. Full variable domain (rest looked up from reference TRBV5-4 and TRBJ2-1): ETGVTQSPTHLIKTRGQQVTLRCSSQSGHNTVSWYQQALGQGPQFIFQYYREEENGRGNFPPRFSGLQFPNYSSELNVNALELDDSALYLCASILNSGQQFFGPGTRLTVL.

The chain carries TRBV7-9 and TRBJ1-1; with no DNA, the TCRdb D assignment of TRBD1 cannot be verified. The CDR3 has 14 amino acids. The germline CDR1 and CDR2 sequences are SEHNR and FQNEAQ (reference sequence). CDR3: CATRQGALLTEAFF.

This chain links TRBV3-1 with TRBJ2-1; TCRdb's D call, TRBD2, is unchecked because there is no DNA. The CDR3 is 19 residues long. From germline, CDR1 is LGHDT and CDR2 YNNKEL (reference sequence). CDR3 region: CASSLEKGFSGGEPNEQFF.

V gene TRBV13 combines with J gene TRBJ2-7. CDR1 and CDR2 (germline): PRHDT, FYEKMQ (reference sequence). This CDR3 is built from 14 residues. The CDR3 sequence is CASSPLYGTYEQYF.

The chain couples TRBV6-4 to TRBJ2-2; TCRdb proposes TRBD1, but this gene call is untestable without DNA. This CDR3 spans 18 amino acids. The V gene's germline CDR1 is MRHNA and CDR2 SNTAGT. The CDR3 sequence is CASSEGTGPGEPTGELFF.

CDR3 in amino acids: CASSLVPGLAGFYEQYF. The rearrangement joins TRBV28 to TRBJ2-7; TCRdb lists TRBD2, though no DNA is available to test this call. This CDR3 spans 17 amino acids. Germline V gene lookup returns CDR1 MDHEN and CDR2 SYDVKM. Variable domain in full (rest from reference TRBV28 and TRBJ2-7): DVKVTQSSRYLVKRTGEKVFLECVQDMDHENMFWYRQDPGLGLRLIYFSYDVKMKEKGDIPEGYSVSREKKERFSLILESASTNQTSMYLCASSLVPGLAGFYEQYFGPGTRLTVT.

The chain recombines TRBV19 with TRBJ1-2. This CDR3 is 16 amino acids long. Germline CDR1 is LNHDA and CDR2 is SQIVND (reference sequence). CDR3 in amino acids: CASIQGTRGSLYGYTF.

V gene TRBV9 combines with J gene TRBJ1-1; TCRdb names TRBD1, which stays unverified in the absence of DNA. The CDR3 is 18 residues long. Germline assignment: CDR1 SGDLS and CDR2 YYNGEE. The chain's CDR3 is CASSVSPQEARMNTEAFF.